This T cell receptor (beta chain) was sequenced for a study of blood T cell repertoires in COVID-19. About the study: From T cells, B-cell-depleted T cells, or PBMCs came the material, which was cDNA or gDNA.

In the authors' workflow: From reference gene primer amplification, estimates of nucleated cell counts were derived. Sequenced by immunoSEQ multiplex PCR; TCRdb stores in-frame clones only, minus some. That table gives V, J and clone size, and the DNA gave D and trimming. Altogether about 150,000 clones are present, around 85% being singletons, with the ten largest covering about 4.7%. The V gene lost 4 bases and the J gene lost 2 bases, with 21 bases spanning the gap. The CDR3 runs 17 residues. From germline, CDR1 is SGHRS and CDR2 YFSETQ. This receptor was obtained from a human donor in a cohort sampled during active COVID-19. Sequenced: peripheral blood. This chain links TRBV5-1 with TRBJ1-2, with a possible D match to TRBD1 (5 bases). As DNA, the CDR3 is TGCGCCAGCAGCCCCCAGGGTGTCTTTTCGACGAACTATGGCTACACCTTC. This codes for CASSPQGVFSTNYGYTF.